The 22 T cell receptor beta chains below all came from one sample that was sequenced in a study of technical replicates of blood from a few donors. TCRdb's copy holds only in-frame clones and misses some; the assay was immunoSEQ multiplex PCR. The sample holds fewer than 90,000 clones, roughly 93% seen once. Sequenced sample: T cells isolated from PBMCs. Every receptor here comes from a human donor in good health.

The gene calls are TRBV28 and TRBJ2-7, with TRBD1 identical over 8 bases. After removal of 7 bases from V and 3 bases from J, the junction contained 11 bases not matched to a gene. Germline CDR1 is MDHEN and CDR2 is SYDVKM. CDR3 size: 15 residues. DNA for the CDR3: TGTGCCAGCACCTTCGGGGACAGGAGTCTCTACGAGCAGTACTTC. This codes for CASTFGDRSLYEQYF. Using reference TRBV28 and TRBJ2-7 for the parts outside the CDR3, the full variable domain is DVKVTQSSRYLVKRTGEKVFLECVQDMDHENMFWYRQDPGLGLRLIYFSYDVKMKEKGDIPEGYSVSREKKERFSLILESASTNQTSMYLCASTFGDRSLYEQYFGPGTRLTVT.

The genes are TRBV7-2 and TRBJ1-2; D not resolved. The CDR3 sequence is 15 residues long. Germline V gene data show CDR1 as SGHTA and CDR2 as FQGNSA. Trimming took 5 bases from V and 3 from J, leaving 16 bases between them. The CDR3, as DNA: TGTGCCAGCAGCCCACATCTACCGGGTGACTATGGCTACACCTTC. Residues: CASSPHLPGDYGYTF.

The chain combines TRBV11-3 with TRBJ1-1; the D gene is possibly TRBD1 (6 bases). Per germline, CDR1 SGHNT and CDR2 YENEEA. The CDR3 is 16 residues long. V lost 1 base and J 5 bases, leaving 17 bases between the germline ends. CDR3 sequence: CASSLGDTGKGTEAFF. The CDR3 bases are TGTGCCAGCAGCTTAGGGGATACAGGGAAGGGAACTGAAGCTTTCTTT.

The chain recombines TRBV30 with TRBJ1-2; D not resolved. This CDR3 spans 15 amino acids. The germline V and J ends were trimmed by 2 bases and 0 bases, with 13 bases remaining between them. The germline V gene encodes CDR1 GTSNPN and CDR2 SVGIG (reference sequence). For the CDR3, the DNA is TGTGCCTGGAGTACGGCGGAGGTGGCTAACTATGGCTACACCTTC. Its protein product is CAWSTAEVANYGYTF.

The J gene is TRBJ2-7, the V gene TRBV6-5, with D possibly TRBD1 on 6 matching bases. V was pared by 0 bases and J by 4 bases, with 10 bases between. Looked up from germline, CDR1 is MNHEY and CDR2 is SVGAGI. The CDR3 is 14 residues long. CDR3 in DNA: TGTGCCAGCAGTTACTCGGACAGTGCTTACGAGCAGTACTTC. Residues: CASSYSDSAYEQYF.

The V call is TRBV6-6, the J call TRBJ2-2, with D unresolved. Germline CDR1 MNHNY, CDR2 SVGAGI (reference sequence). V lost 6 bases to trimming and J lost 4 bases, with 3 bases between them. The CDR3 spans 11 residues. In nucleotides, the CDR3 is TGTGCCAGCAGCAGCACCGGGGAGCTGTTTTTT. This encodes CASSSTGELFF.

This clone occurred a few times. The chain recombines TRBV18 with TRBJ1-2; D unresolved. The V end lost 2 bases, the J end lost 2 bases, and 21 bases lay between the germline ends. Germline CDR1 KGHSH, CDR2 LQKENI. The CDR3 is 18 amino acids. The CDR3 region is CASSPYEAPPMKNYGYTF. The CDR3 nucleotides read TGTGCCAGCTCACCATACGAGGCGCCGCCTATGAAAAACTATGGCTACACCTTC.

The chain uses TRBV9 and TRBJ2-1; D perhaps matches TRBD2 (5 bases). V was cut by 0 bases and J by 8 bases, with 9 bases left in between. Germline assignment: CDR1 SGDLS and CDR2 YYNGEE. CDR3 length: 13 amino acids. This CDR3 reads CASSVASQDEQFF. The CDR3 DNA reads as TGTGCCAGCAGCGTAGCTAGCCAGGATGAGCAGTTCTTC.

This clone has only one observation. This sequence joins TRBV19 and TRBJ1-1; D possibly corresponds to TRBD1 (6 bases). The CDR3 spans 14 residues. Per the germline V gene, CDR1 is LNHDA and CDR2 is SQIVND (reference sequence). The V end was cut by 6 bases, the J end by 3 bases, with 14 bases between. CDR3 in DNA: TGTGCCAGTAGAACCCCCGGGACACACACTGAAGCTTTCTTT. Translated: CASRTPGTHTEAFF.

The chain carries TRBV2 and TRBJ1-2; 8 positions agree with TRBD1. The ends lost 2 bases at V and 5 bases at J; junction bases unmatched: 4. Germline V gene lookup returns CDR1 SNHLY and CDR2 FYNNEI. This CDR3 is 14 amino acids long. The CDR3 nucleotides are TGTGCCAGCAGTGAATGGAGGACAGGGTATGGCTACACCTTC. This encodes CASSEWRTGYGYTF. Variable domain in full (rest from reference TRBV2 and TRBJ1-2): EPEVTQTPSHQVTQMGQEVILRCVPISNHLYFYWYRQILGQKVEFLVSFYNNEISEKSEIFDDQFSVERPDGSNFTLKIRSTKLEDSAMYFCASSEWRTGYGYTFGSGTRLTVV.

The rearrangement links TRBV28 to TRBJ2-7, with 8 bases that match TRBD1. This CDR3 is built from 17 residues. The V segment lost 7 bases and the J segment 3 bases; nucleotides outside the gene matches: 17. CDR1 MDHEN and CDR2 SYDVKM come from the germline V gene. The DNA for the CDR3 is TGTGCCAGCACCCCCCGGAAGTGGACAGGGAACAACTACGAGCAGTACTTC. Protein: CASTPRKWTGNNYEQYF.

The chain recombines TRBV5-6 with TRBJ2-5; possibly TRBD1 for D (5 bases). Germline V gene data show CDR1 as SGHDT and CDR2 as YYEEEE. The CDR3 is 14 amino acids. V gave up 0 bases and J gave up 4 bases, with 10 bases separating them. The CDR3 nucleotides are TGTGCCAGCAGCTTGGTTGGGGCTGGAGAGACCCAGTACTTC. The encoded protein is CASSLVGAGETQYF. Supplemented by reference TRBV5-6 and TRBJ2-5, the full variable domain reads DAGVTQSPTHLIKTRGQQVTLRCSPKSGHDTVSWYQQALGQGPQFIFQYYEEEERQRGNFPDRFSGHQFPNYSSELNVNALLLGDSALYLCASSLVGAGETQYFGPGTRLLVL.

The rearrangement uses TRBV19 and TRBJ2-3; 9 bases are shared with TRBD1. The CDR3 spans 18 residues. J was trimmed by 6 bases and V by 1 base; bases with no gene match: 14. CDR1 is LNHDA, CDR2 SQIVND, per germline (reference sequence). CDR3 region: CASSIVFGTGYSDDTQYF. In DNA, the CDR3 is TGTGCCAGTAGTATAGTCTTTGGGACAGGGTATTCTGACGATACGCAGTATTTT.

DNA of the CDR3: TGTGCTAGTGGTTTGGAATACCCGGGACAGAGCTCCTACGAGCAGTACTTC. This codes for CASGLEYPGQSSYEQYF. The rearrangement uses TRBV12-5 and TRBJ2-7, with TRBD1 matching 7 bases. Trimming at V came to 1 base and at J to 0 bases, leaving 9 bases not matched to a gene. This CDR3 is built from 17 residues. Germline values: CDR1 LGHNT, CDR2 FRNRAP.

The genes are TRBV19 and TRBJ2-1, with 7 bases lining up with TRBD2. Germline CDR1 reads LNHDA; CDR2 reads SQIVND (reference sequence). After removal of 0 bases from V and 8 bases from J, the junction contained 10 bases not matched to a gene. This CDR3 spans 16 amino acids. The CDR3 nucleotides read TGTGCCAGTAGTATAGATCTGGCGGGAGTCGGACATGAGCAGTTCTTC. Its translation: CASSIDLAGVGHEQFF.

The rearrangement uses TRBV9 and TRBJ2-2; 8 bases are shared with TRBD2. The CDR3 contains 18 residues. Unmatched junction bases numbered 17, after V lost 3 bases and J lost 7 bases. CDR1 SGDLS and CDR2 YYNGEE come from the germline V gene. The CDR3 DNA reads as TGTGCCAGCAGCGAGAGACTATTCGCGGGGGGCGTAGGCGGGGAGCTGTTTTTT. As protein: CASSERLFAGGVGGELFF.

This clone was recorded only once. The chain is built from TRBV19 and TRBJ2-2; TRBD1 aligns across 11 bases. Trimming removed 6 bases from V and 7 bases from J; junction bases left unmatched: 7. The CDR3 has 15 amino acids. CDR1 LNHDA and CDR2 SQIVND come from the germline V gene (reference sequence). The CDR3 DNA follows: TGTGCCAGTAGAAAGGGACAGGGGGACGGCGGGGAGCTGTTTTTT. Its protein product is CASRKGQGDGGELFF.

The J gene is TRBJ2-2, the V gene TRBV5-1; a possible D gene is TRBD2 (6 bases). With 2 bases removed from V and 7 bases from J, the gap between germline ends came to 18 bases. The germline CDR1 and CDR2 sequences are SGHRS and YFSETQ. CDR3 size: 16 residues. This chain's CDR3 is CASSFGGPPGGGELFF. CDR3 bases: TGCGCCAGCAGCTTTGGAGGGCCCCCCGGGGGCGGGGAGCTGTTTTTT.

This chain joins TRBV28 and TRBJ2-2; the match to TRBD1 covers 8 bases. There are 16 residues in the CDR3. Trimming removed 5 bases from V and 4 bases from J; junction bases left unmatched: 9. Germline values: CDR1 MDHEN, CDR2 SYDVKM. CDR3 DNA sequence: TGTGCCAGCAGTCCCGCCGGGACAGGACCCACCGGGGAGCTGTTTTTT. It specifies CASSPAGTGPTGELFF.

The chain joins TRBV28 to TRBJ2-7, with 8 bases identical to TRBD2. Losses at the gene ends were 6 bases for V and 1 base for J; bases not matched to a gene: 11. CDR3 length: 16 amino acids. The germline CDR1 and CDR2 sequences are MDHEN and SYDVKM. CDR3 nucleotide sequence: TGTGCCAGCAGCCGCGCCCCGGGACTAGTTTCCTACGAGCAGTACTTC. This translates into CASSRAPGLVSYEQYF.

This clone appeared a single time. The sample carries other DNA sequences with the same CDR3. The chain employs TRBV11-3 and TRBJ2-3; no clear D. Trimming cost V 5 bases and J 0 bases, with 3 bases left between them. The CDR3 runs to 12 residues. Looked up from germline, CDR1 is SGHNT and CDR2 is YENEEA. CDR3 DNA sequence: TGTGCCAGCAGCCTGAGCACAGATACGCAGTATTTT. Protein: CASSLSTDTQYF.

The J gene is TRBJ2-3, the V gene TRBV18; TRBD2 might be the D (6 bases). This CDR3 is built from 13 residues. V was trimmed by 6 bases and J by 4 bases, leaving 11 bases between them. CDR1 is KGHSH, CDR2 LQKENI, per germline. The CDR3 region has the DNA TGTGCCAGCTCCATTAGCGGCCCAGATACGCAGTATTTT. Residues: CASSISGPDTQYF.